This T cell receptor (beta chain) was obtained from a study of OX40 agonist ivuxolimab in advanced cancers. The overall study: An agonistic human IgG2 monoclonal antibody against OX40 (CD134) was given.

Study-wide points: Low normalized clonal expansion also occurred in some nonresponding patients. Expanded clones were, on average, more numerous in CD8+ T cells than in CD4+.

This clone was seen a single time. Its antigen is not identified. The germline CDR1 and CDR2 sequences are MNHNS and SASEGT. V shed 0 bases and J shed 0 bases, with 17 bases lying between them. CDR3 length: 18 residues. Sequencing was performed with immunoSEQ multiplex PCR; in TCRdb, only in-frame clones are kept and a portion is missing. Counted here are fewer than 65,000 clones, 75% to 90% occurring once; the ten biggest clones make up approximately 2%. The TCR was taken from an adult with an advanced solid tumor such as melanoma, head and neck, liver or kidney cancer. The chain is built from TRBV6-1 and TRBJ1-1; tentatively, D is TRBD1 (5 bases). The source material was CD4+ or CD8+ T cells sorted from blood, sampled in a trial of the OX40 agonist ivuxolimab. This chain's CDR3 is CASSEAVWGVGMNTEAFF. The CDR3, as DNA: TGTGCCAGCAGTGAAGCGGTTTGGGGGGTCGGAATGAACACTGAAGCTTTCTTT.